These T cell receptor beta chains were read from a single sample in a study of early T cells in non-severe SARS-CoV-2 infection. TCRdb recomputed calls from the 5' RACE reads with MiXCR, one row per CDR3 protein. This repertoire shows approximately 90,000 distinct CDR3 sequences, about 10% found once; its top ten account for around 4.6%. This specimen was whole blood, taken at baseline. Receptors were obtained from an adult who was a healthcare worker with PCR-confirmed SARS-CoV-2 infection or an uninfected control (not recorded which). CDR3s include the opening cysteine and the closing phenylalanine or tryptophan. D genes are given only for firm matches. Expanded clones get a size class; other rows say once, few or many, or leave the size out.

>once|TRBV6-2/TRBV6-3|.|TRBJ1-2
TGTGCCAGCAGTTCGCACAGCGAACACCTTCTCTATGGCTACACCTTC
CASSSHSEHLLYGYTF
>many|TRBV11-2|.|TRBJ1-3
TGTGCCAGCAGCTCCGGGACCTTGCGGAACACCATATATTTT
CASSSGTLRNTIYF
>many|TRBV18|.|TRBJ2-2
TGTGCCAGCTCACCCCAATGGCAGACGAACACCGGGGAGCTGTTTTTT
CASSPQWQTNTGELFF
>few|TRBV7-8|.|TRBJ2-6
TGTGCCAGCAGCTTAGTTAGACCGAACTCTGGGGCCAACGTCCTGACTTTC
CASSLVRPNSGANVLTF
>.|TRBV14|.|TRBJ1-1
TGTGCCAGTAAGCCGGGACTGAACACTGAAGCTTTCTTT
CASKPGLNTEAFF
>.|TRBV10-2|.|TRBJ1-1
TGCGCCAGCAAGGTACAGGGTAACACTGAAGCTTTCTTT
CASKVQGNTEAFF
>few|TRBV12-3/TRBV12-4|TRBD1|TRBJ1-3
TGTGCCAGCAGCCAGACAGGGTTCACTGGAAACACCATATATTTT
CASSQTGFTGNTIYF
>many|TRBV27|.|TRBJ1-6
TGTGCCAGCAGTTTGTCACTACCGGGACAAAACAATTCACCCCTCCACTTT
CASSLSLPGQNNSPLHF
>few|TRBV7-3|TRBD2|TRBJ2-2
TGTGCCAGCAGCTTACCGGGACTAGCGGGGGCCGGGGAGCTGTTTTTT
CASSLPGLAGAGELFF
>.|TRBV28|.|TRBJ1-2
TGTGCCAGCAGTTTATCGGACTATGGCTACACCTTC
CASSLSDYGYTF
>many|TRBV5-1|TRBD2|TRBJ2-7
TGCGCCAGCAGCTCCTCCGGGACTAGTGGAAACGAGCAGTACTTC
CASSSSGTSGNEQYF
>many|TRBV19|TRBD1|TRBJ1-1
TGTGCCAGTATCTGGACAGGAGGTAACACTGAAGCTTTCTTT
CASIWTGGNTEAFF
>.|TRBV19|.|TRBJ2-3
TGTGCCAGTAGTATGTATGATGCAGATACGCAGTATTTT
CASSMYDADTQYF
>few|TRBV20-1|TRBD1|TRBJ1-2
TGCAGTGCTACGCCCCTGACAGGGAATGGTGGCTACACCTTC
CSATPLTGNGGYTF
>few|TRBV3-1|.|TRBJ2-7
TGTGCCAGCAGCCAAAGAGGGAGCTACGAGCAGTACTTC
CASSQRGSYEQYF
>.|TRBV11-2|.|TRBJ2-7
TGTGCCAGCAGCTCCCCTAGGTCCCCCTACGAGCAGTACTTC
CASSSPRSPYEQYF
>.|TRBV20-1|.|TRBJ1-4
TGCAGTGCTAGGTTTGACAGCTTGGGTGAAAAACTGTTTTTT
CSARFDSLGEKLFF
>few|TRBV18|TRBD1|TRBJ1-1
TGTGCCAGCTCACCAAAGGACAGGAAGAACACTGAAGCTTTCTTT
CASSPKDRKNTEAFF